Listed here are 6 T cell receptor beta chains from one sample, sequenced in a study of early T cells in non-severe SARS-CoV-2 infection. TCRdb itself ran the 5' RACE reads through MiXCR, one entry per CDR3 protein. The table includes approximately 77,000 distinct CDR3 sequences, approximately 12% detected once. The sample taken for sequencing was whole blood. Receptor source: an adult who was a healthcare worker with PCR-confirmed SARS-CoV-2 infection or an uninfected control (not recorded which).

This clonotype has a count of ten or more. Here the CDR3 DNA reads TGTGCCAGCAGCCAAGAACCGACTAGCTCGTACCAAGAGACCCAGTACTTC. This codes for CASSQEPTSSYQETQYF. This chain joins TRBV4-2 and TRBJ2-5; 7 positions match TRBD2. Germline V gives CDR1 LGHNA, CDR2 YNFKEQ. The CDR3 has 17 amino acids. J gave up 0 bases and V 0 bases, and 7 bases lay outside the gene matches.

V is TRBV6-6 and J is TRBJ2-7, with D possibly being TRBD1 (6 bases). The CDR3 totals 14 residues. Looked up from germline, CDR1 is MNHNY and CDR2 is SVGAGI (reference sequence). V was shortened by 6 bases and J by 2 bases, with 14 bases between the two germline ends. CDR3 bases: TGTGCCAGCAGCCTCAGGGGACCGGCCTACGAGCAGTACTTC. The encoded protein is CASSLRGPAYEQYF.

This clonotype was recorded a few times. The V gene is TRBV4-2, the J gene TRBJ1-2; 7 positions agree with TRBD1. CDR1 LGHNA and CDR2 YNFKEQ come from the germline V gene. V lost 2 bases, J lost 6 bases, and 3 bases stayed unmatched. The CDR3 sequence is 13 residues long. The CDR3 nucleotides are TGTGCCAGCAGCCAACCTACAGGGGATGGCTACACCTTC. It specifies CASSQPTGDGYTF.

This clonotype was detected many times. V is TRBV7-9 and J is TRBJ1-5; 10 positions agree with TRBD1. Germline V gives CDR1 SEHNR, CDR2 FQNEAQ (reference sequence). This CDR3 is built from 15 residues. The trim removed 7 bases at V and 5 bases at J, leaving 8 bases unmatched. The CDR3 DNA is TGTGCCAGCACTACGACAGGGGGCGCCGATCAGCCCCAGCATTTT. It encodes CASTTTGGADQPQHF.

This clonotype was picked up many times. The gene calls are TRBV20-1 and TRBJ2-7, with TRBD1 identical over 7 bases. This CDR3 region has 15 residues. Germline CDR1 DFQATT, CDR2 SNEGSKA (reference sequence). The ends lost 3 bases at V and 2 bases at J; junction bases unmatched: 10. The CDR3 loop reads CSASSRTGRTYEQYF. DNA for the CDR3: TGCAGTGCTAGTTCCCGGACAGGCCGCACCTACGAGCAGTACTTC.

The V gene is TRBV6-6, the J gene TRBJ1-1, with D perhaps matching TRBD1 (6 bases). CDR1 is MNHNY, CDR2 SVGAGI, per germline (reference sequence). Trimming took off 7 bases at V and 1 base at J, with 16 bases between the two ends. The CDR3 runs to 15 residues. CDR3 sequence reads: CASTRQALGNTEAFF. The CDR3 coding sequence is TGTGCCAGCACCAGACAGGCCCTCGGGAACACTGAAGCTTTCTTT.